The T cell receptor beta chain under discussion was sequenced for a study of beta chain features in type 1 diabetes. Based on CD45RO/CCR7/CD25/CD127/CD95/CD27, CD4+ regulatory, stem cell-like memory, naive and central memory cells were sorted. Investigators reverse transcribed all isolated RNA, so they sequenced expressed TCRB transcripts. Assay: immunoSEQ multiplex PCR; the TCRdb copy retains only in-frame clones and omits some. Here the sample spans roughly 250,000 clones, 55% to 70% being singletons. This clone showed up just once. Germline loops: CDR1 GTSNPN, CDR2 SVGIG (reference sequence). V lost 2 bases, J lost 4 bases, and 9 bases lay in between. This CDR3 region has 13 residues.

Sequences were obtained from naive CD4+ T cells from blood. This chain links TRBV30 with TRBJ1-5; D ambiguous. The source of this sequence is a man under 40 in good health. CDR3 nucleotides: TGTGCCTGGAGTCGGACCGAGAATCAGCCCCAGCATTTT. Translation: CAWSRTENQPQHF.